Sequencing of this T cell receptor beta chain was carried out in a study of T cell repertoires in cytomegalovirus infection. MiXCR, applied by TCRdb to the reads, yields one record per CDR3 protein. The sample shows some 700,000 distinct CDR3 sequences, less than 40% of them seen only once. This receptor was identified in a human donor in good health (CMV status not recorded). Some clones in this sample may be carry-over from other donors' samples. Input material: PBMCs.

The CDR3 loop reads CASSFRGTDEQYF. The CDR3 region has the DNA TGTGCCAGCAGTTTTAGGGGAACGGACGAGCAGTACTTC. This chain connects TRBV28 to TRBJ2-7; maybe TRBD1 (5 bases). The germline gives CDR1 MDHEN, CDR2 SYDVKM. This CDR3 is built from 13 residues. The V end lost 3 bases, the J end lost 5 bases, and 11 bases lay between the germline ends. The variable domain in full, with the rest retrieved from reference TRBV28 and TRBJ2-7, is DVKVTQSSRYLVKRTGEKVFLECVQDMDHENMFWYRQDPGLGLRLIYFSYDVKMKEKGDIPEGYSVSREKKERFSLILESASTNQTSMYLCASSFRGTDEQYFGPGTRLTVT.